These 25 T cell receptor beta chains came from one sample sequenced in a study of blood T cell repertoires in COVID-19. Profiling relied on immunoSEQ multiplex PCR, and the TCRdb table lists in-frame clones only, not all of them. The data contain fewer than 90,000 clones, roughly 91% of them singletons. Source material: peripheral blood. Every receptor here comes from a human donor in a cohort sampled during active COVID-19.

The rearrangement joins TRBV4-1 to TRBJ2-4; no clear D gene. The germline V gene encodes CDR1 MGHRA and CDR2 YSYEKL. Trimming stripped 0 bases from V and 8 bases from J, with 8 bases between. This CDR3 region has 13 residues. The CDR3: CASSQDTPDIQYF. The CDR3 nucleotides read TGCGCCAGCAGCCAAGATACCCCGGACATTCAGTACTTC.

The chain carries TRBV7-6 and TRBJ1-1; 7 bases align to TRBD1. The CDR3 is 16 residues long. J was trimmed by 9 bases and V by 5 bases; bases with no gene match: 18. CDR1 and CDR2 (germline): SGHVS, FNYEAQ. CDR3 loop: CASSLGQDGATWKAFF. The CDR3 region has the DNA TGTGCCAGCAGCCTCGGACAGGATGGGGCTACCTGGAAAGCTTTCTTT. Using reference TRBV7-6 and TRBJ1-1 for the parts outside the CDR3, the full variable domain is GAGVSQSPRYKVTKRGQDVALRCDPISGHVSLYWYRQALGQGPEFLTYFNYEAQQDKSGLPNDRFSAERPEGSISTLTIQRTEQRDSAMYRCASSLGQDGATWKAFFGQGTRLTVV.

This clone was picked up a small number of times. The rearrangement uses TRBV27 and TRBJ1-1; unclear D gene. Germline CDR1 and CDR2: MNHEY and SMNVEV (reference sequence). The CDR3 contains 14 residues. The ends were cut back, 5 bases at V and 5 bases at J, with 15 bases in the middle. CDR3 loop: CASSTQPGRTEAFF. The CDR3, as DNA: TGTGCCAGCAGTACCCAGCCTGGGAGGACTGAAGCTTTCTTT.

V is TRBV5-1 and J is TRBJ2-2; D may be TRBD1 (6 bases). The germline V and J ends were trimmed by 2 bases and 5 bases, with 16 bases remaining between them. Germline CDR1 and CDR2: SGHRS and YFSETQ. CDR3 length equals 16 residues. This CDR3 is CASSFLRGPETGELFF. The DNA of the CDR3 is TGCGCCAGCAGCTTCCTCAGGGGCCCCGAGACCGGGGAGCTGTTTTTT.

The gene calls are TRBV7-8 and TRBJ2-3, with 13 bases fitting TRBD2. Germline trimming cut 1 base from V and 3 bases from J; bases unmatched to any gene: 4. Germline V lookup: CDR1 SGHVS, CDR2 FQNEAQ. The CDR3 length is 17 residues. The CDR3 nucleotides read TGTGCCAGCAGCTTAGGGACTAGCGGGAGAGGGACAGATACGCAGTATTTT. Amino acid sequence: CASSLGTSGRGTDTQYF.

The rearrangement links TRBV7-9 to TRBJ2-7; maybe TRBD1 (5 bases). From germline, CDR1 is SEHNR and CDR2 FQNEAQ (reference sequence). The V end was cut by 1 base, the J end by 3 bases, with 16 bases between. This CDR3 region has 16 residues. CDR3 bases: TGTGCCAGCAGCTTAGTACGGCAAGGGGTTTACTACGAGCAGTACGTC. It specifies CASSLVRQGVYYEQYV.

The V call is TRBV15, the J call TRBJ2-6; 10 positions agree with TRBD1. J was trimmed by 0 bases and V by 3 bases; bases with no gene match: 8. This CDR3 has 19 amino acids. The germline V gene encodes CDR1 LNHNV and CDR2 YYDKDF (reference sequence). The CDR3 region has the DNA TGTGCCACCAGCAGTCCGGGACAGGGGTCACGCTCTGGGGCCAACGTCCTGACTTTC. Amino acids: CATSSPGQGSRSGANVLTF.

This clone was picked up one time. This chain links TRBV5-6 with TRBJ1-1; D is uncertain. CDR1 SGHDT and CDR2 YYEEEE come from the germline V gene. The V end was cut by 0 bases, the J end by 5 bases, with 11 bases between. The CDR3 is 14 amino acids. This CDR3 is CASSLVVYGTEAFF. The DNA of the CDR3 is TGTGCCAGCAGCTTGGTGGTTTACGGGACTGAAGCTTTCTTT.

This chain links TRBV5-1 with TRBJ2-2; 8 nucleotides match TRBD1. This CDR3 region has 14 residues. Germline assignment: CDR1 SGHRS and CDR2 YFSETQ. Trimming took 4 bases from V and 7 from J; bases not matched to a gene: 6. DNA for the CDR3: TGCGCCAGCAGCCGCAGGGGGCACGGCGGGGAGCTGTTTTTT. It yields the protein CASSRRGHGGELFF.

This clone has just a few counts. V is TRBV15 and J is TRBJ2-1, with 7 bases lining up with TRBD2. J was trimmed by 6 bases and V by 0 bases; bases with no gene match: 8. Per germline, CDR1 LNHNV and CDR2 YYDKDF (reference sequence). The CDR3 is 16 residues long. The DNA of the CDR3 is TGTGCCACCAGCAGAGATGCCAGCGGGGCCGGCAATGAGCAGTTCTTC. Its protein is CATSRDASGAGNEQFF.

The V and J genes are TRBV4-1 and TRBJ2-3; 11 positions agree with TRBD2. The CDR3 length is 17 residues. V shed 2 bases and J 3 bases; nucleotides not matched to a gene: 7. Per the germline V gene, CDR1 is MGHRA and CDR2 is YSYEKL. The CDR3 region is CASSQPRSSGRTDTQYF. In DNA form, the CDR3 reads TGCGCCAGCAGCCAACCTCGGTCTAGCGGGAGGACAGATACGCAGTATTTT.

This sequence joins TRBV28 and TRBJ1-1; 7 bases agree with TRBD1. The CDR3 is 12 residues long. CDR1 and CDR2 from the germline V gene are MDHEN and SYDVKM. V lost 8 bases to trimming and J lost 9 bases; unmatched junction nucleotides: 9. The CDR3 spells CASHFRGQQAFF. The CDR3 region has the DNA TGTGCCAGCCACTTCCGGGGACAGCAAGCTTTCTTT.

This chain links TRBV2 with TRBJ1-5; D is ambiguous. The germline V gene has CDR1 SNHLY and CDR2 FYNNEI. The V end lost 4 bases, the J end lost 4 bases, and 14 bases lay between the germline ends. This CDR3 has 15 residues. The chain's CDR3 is CASSVEDGGNQPQHF. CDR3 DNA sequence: TGTGCCAGCAGTGTAGAGGACGGCGGGAATCAGCCCCAGCATTTT.

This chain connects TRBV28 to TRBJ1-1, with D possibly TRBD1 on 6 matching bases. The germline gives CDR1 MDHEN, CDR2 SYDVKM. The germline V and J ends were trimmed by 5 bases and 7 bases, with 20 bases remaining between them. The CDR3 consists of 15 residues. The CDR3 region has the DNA TGTGCCAGCAGTCCCCCCTCGACAGGATCATATGAAGCTTTCTTT. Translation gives CASSPPSTGSYEAFF.

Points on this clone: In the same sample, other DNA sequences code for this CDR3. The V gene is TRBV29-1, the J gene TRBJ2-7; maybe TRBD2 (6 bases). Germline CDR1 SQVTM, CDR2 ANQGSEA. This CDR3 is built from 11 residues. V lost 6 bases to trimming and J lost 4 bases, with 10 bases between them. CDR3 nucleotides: TGCAGCGTGGGGACTCAGTACGAGCAGTACGTC. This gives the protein CSVGTQYEQYV.

CDR3 sequence: CASRIGVGVGEETQYF. DNA of the CDR3: TGTGCCAGCAGGATAGGGGTTGGGGTTGGGGAAGAGACCCAGTACTTC. The J gene is TRBJ2-5, the V gene TRBV28, with a possible D match to TRBD1 (5 bases). Trimming left V 6 bases short and J 3 bases short, with 20 bases between. The CDR3 loop spans 16 amino acids. Germline-derived CDR1 and CDR2 are MDHEN and SYDVKM.

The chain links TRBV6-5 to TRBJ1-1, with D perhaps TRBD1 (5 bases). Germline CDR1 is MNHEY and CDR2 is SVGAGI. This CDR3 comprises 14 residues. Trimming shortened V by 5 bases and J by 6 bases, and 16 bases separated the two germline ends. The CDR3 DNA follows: TGTGCCAGCAGTCCCGCGACAGCGTTATCTGAAGCTTTCTTT. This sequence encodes CASSPATALSEAFF.

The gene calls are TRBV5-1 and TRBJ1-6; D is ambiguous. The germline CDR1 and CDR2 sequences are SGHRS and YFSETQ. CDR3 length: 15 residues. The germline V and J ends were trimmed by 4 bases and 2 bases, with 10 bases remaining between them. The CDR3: CASSPSSPYNSPLHF. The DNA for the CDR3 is TGCGCCAGCAGCCCGTCGAGCCCCTATAATTCACCCCTCCACTTT.

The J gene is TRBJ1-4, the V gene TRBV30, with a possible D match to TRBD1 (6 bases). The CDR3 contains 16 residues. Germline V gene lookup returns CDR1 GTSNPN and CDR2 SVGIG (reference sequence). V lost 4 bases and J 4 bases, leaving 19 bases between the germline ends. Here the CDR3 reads CAWTTGGPPNNEKLFF. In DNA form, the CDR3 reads TGTGCCTGGACTACCGGGGGGCCGCCGAATAATGAAAAACTGTTTTTT.

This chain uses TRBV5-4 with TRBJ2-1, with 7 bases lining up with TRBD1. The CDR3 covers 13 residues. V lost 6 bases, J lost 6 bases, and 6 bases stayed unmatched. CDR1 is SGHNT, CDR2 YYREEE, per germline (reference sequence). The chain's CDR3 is CASTVRGSNEQFF. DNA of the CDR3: TGTGCCAGCACCGTCAGGGGGTCCAATGAGCAGTTCTTC.

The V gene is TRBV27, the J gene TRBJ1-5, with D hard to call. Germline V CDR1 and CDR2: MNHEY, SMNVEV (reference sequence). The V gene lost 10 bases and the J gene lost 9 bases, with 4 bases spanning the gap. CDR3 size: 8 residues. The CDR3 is CAIGPQHF. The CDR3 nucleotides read TGTGCCATCGGGCCCCAGCATTTT.

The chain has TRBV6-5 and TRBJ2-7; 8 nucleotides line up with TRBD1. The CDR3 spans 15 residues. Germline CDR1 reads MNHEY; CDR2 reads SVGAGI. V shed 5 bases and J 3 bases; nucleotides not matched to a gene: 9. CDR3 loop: CASSPGQGFVYEQYF. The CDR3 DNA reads TGTGCCAGCAGTCCAGGACAGGGCTTCGTCTACGAGCAGTACTTC.

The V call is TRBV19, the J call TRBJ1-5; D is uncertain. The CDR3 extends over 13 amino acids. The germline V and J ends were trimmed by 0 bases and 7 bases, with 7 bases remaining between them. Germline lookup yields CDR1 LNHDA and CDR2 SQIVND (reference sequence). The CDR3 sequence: CASSIDGEQPQHF. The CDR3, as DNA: TGTGCCAGTAGTATAGACGGGGAGCAGCCCCAGCATTTT.

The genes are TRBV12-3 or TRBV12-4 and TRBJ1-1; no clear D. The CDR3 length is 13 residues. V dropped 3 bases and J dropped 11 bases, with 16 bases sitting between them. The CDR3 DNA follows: TGTGCCAGCAGTTTGTATTTAAACAGTCCTGCTTTCTTT. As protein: CASSLYLNSPAFF.

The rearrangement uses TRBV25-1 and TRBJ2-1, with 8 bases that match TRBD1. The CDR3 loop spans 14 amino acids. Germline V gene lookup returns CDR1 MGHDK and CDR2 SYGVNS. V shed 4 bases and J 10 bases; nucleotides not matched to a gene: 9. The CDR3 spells CASSVPDRVREQFF. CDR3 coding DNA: TGTGCCAGCAGTGTTCCGGACAGGGTGAGAGAGCAGTTCTTC.